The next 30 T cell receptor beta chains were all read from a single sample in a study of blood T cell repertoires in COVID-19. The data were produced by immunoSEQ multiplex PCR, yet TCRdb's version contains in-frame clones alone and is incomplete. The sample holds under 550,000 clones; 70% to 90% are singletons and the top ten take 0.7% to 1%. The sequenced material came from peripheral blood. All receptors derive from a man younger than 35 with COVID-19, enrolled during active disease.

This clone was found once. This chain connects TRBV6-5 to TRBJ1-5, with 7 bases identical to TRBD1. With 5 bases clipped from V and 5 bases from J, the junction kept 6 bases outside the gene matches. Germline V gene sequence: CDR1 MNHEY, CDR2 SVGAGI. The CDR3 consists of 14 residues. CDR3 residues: CASSRNRGYQPQHF. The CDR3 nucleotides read TGTGCCAGCAGTCGTAACAGGGGTTATCAGCCCCAGCATTTT.

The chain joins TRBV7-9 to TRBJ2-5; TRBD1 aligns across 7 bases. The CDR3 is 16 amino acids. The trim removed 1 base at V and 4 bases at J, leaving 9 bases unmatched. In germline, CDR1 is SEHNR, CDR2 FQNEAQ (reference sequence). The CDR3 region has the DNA TGTGCCAGCAGCTTAGGGACCGGGACAGTAAGAGAGACCCAGTACTTC. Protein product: CASSLGTGTVRETQYF.

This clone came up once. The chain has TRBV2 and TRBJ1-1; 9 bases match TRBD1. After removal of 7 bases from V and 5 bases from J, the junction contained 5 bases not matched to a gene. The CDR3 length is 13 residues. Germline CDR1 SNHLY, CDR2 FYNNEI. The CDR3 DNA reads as TGTGCCAGCAAGGGACAGGGAAAAACTGAAGCTTTCTTT. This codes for CASKGQGKTEAFF.

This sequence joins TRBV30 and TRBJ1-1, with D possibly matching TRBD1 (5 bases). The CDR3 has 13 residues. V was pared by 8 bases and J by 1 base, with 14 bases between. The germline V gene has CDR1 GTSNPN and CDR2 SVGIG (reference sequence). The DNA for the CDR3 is TGTGCCCTGATGATTACAGGGAACACTGAAGCTTTCTTT. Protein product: CALMITGNTEAFF.

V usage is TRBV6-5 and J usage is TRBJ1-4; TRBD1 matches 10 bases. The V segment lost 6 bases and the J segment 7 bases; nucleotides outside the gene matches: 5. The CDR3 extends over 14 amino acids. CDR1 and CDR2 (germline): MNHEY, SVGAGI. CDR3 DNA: TGTGCCAGCAGGGGGACAGGGGATCGTGAAAAACTGTTTTTT. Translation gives CASRGTGDREKLFF.

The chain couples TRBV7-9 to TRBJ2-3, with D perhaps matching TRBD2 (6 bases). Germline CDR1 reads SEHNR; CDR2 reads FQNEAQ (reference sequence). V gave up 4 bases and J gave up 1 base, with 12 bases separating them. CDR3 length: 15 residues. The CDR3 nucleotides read TGTGCCAGCAGCTCCGTAGCGGTGCGCACAGATACGCAGTATTTT. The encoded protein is CASSSVAVRTDTQYF.

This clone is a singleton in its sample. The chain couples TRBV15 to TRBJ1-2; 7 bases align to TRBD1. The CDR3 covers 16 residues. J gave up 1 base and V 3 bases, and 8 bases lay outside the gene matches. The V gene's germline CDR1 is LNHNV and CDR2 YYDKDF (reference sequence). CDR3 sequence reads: CATSSVLGTVNYGYTF. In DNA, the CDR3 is TGTGCCACCAGCAGTGTACTTGGGACAGTTAACTATGGCTACACCTTC.

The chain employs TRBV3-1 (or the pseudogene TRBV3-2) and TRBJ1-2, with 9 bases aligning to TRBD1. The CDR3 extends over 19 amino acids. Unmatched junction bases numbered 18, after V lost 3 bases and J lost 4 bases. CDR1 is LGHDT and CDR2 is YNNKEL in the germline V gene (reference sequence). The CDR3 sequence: CASSHLTQLTGGTLYGYTF. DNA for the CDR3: TGTGCCAGCAGCCACCTTACCCAATTGACAGGGGGTACCCTCTATGGCTACACCTTC.

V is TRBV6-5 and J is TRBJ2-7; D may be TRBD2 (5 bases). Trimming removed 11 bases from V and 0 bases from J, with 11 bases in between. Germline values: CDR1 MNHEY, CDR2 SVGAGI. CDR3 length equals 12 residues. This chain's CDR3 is CASSGVSYEQYF. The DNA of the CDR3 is TGTGCCTCCTCCGGGGTCTCCTACGAGCAGTACTTC.

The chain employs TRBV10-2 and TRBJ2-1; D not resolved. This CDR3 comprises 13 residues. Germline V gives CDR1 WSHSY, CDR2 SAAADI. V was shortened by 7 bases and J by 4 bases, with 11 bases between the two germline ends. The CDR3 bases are TGCGCCAGCACCCCTAGGTATTACAATGAGCAGTTCTTC. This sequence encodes CASTPRYYNEQFF.

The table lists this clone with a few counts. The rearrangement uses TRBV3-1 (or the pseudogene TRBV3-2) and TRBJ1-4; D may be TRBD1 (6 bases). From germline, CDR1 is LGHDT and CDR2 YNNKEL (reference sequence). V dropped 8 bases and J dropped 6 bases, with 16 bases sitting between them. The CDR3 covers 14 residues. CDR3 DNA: TGTGCCAGCCGAGACACAGGGAAGGATGAAAAACTGTTTTTT. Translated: CASRDTGKDEKLFF.

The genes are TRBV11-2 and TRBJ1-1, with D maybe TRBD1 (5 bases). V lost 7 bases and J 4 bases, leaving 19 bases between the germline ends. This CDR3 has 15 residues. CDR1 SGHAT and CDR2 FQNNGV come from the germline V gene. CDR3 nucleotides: TGTGCCAGCACCGGCGGGGGAACAGGAGGCACTGAAGCTTTCTTT. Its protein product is CASTGGGTGGTEAFF.

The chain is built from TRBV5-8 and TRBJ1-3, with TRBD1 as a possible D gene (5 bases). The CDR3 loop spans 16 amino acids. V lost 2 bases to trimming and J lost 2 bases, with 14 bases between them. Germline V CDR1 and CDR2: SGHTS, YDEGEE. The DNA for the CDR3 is TGTGCCAGCAGCTTCACGGAGGGGAGGACTGGAAACACCATATATTTT. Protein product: CASSFTEGRTGNTIYF.

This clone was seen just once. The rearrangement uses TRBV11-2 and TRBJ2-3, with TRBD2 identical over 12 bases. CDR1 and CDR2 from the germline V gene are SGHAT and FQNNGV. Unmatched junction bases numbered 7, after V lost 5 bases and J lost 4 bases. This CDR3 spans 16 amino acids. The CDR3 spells CASSPRLAGVPDTQYF. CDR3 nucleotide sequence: TGTGCCAGCAGCCCTCGACTAGCGGGAGTCCCAGATACGCAGTATTTT.

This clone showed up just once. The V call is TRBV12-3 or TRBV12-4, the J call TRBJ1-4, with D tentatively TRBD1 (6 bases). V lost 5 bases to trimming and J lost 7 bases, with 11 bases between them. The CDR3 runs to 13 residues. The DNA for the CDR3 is TGTGCCAGCAGTCCCACGGACAGTGAAAAACTGTTTTTT. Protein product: CASSPTDSEKLFF.

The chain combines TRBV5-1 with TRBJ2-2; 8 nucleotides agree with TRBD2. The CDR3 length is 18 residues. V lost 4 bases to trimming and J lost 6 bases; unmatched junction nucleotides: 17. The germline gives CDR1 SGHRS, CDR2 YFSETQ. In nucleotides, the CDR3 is TGCGCCAGCAGCCCTGGCGGCCCCGGGACTAGTGTCGCCGGGGAGCTGTTTTTT. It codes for CASSPGGPGTSVAGELFF.

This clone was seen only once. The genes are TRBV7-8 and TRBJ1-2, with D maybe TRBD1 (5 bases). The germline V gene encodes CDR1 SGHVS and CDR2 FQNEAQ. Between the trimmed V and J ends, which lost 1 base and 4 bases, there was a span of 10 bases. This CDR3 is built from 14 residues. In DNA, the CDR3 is TGTGCCAGCAGCTTAGGGGGGGACCCCTATGGCTACACCTTC. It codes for CASSLGGDPYGYTF.

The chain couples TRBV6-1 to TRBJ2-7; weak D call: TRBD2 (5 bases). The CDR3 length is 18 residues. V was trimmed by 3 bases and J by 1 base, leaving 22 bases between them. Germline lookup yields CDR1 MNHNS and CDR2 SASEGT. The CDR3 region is CASSDNSPWTALSYEQYF. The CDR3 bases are TGTGCCAGCAGTGATAACTCGCCGTGGACTGCCTTATCCTACGAGCAGTACTTC.

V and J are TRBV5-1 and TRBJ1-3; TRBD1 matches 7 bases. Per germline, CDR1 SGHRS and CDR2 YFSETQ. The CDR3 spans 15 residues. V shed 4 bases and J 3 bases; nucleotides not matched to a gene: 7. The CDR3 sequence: CASSREQGLGNTIYF. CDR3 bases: TGCGCCAGCAGCAGAGAACAGGGGCTTGGAAACACCATATATTTT.

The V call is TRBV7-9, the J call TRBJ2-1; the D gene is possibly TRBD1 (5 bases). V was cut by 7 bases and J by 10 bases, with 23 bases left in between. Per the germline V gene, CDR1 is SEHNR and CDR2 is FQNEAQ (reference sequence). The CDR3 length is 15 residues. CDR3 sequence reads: CASNWDRGPSREQFF. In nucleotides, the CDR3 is TGTGCCAGCAACTGGGATAGGGGTCCCTCGAGGGAGCAGTTCTTC.

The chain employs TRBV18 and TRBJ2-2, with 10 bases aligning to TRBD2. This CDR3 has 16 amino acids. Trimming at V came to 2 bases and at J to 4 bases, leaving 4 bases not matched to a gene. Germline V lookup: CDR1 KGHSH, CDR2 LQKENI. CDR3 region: CASSPFSGRFTGELFF. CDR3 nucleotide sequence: TGTGCCAGCTCACCATTTAGCGGGAGGTTCACCGGGGAGCTGTTTTTT.

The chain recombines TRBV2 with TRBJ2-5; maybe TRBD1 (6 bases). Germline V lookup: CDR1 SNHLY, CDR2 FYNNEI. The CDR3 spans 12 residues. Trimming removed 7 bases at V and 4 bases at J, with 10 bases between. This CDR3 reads CASKTGSETQYF. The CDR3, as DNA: TGTGCCAGCAAAACAGGGTCAGAGACCCAGTACTTC.

Here the CDR3 reads CASSLAPTTQYF. The CDR3 DNA reads as TGTGCCAGCAGCTTAGCGCCGACTACCCAGTACTTC. The J gene is TRBJ2-5, the V gene TRBV7-9; D gene uncertain. The CDR3 spans 12 residues. Germline V lookup: CDR1 SEHNR, CDR2 FQNEAQ (reference sequence). Between the trimmed V and J ends, which lost 0 bases and 8 bases, there was a span of 7 bases.

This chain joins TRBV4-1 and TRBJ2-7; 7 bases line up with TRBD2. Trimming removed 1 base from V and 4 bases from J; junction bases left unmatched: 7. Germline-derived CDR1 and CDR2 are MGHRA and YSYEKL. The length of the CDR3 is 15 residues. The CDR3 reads CASSQGRGESYEQYF. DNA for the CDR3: TGCGCCAGCAGCCAAGGTCGGGGGGAGAGTTACGAGCAGTACTTC.

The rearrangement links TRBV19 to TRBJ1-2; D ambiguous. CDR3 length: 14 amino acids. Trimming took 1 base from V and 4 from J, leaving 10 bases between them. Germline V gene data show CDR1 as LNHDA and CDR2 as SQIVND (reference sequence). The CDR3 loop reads CASSIGHSLYGYTF. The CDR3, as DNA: TGTGCCAGTAGTATAGGCCACAGTCTCTATGGCTACACCTTC.

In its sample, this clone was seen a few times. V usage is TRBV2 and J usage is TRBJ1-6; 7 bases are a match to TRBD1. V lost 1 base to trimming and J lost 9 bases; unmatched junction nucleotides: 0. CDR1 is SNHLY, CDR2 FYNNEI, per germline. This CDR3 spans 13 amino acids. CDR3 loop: CASSEDRGSPLHF. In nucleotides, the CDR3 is TGTGCCAGCAGTGAAGACAGGGGTTCACCCCTCCACTTT.

CDR3 protein: CASTTVHGANVLTF. The CDR3 DNA follows: TGTGCCAGTACTACAGTGCATGGGGCCAACGTCCTGACTTTC. The chain carries TRBV19 and TRBJ2-6; D unresolved. Trimming removed 7 bases at V and 3 bases at J, with 10 bases between. The CDR3 length is 14 residues. CDR1 LNHDA and CDR2 SQIVND come from the germline V gene (reference sequence). Full variable domain (remainder filled in from reference TRBV19 and TRBJ2-6): DGGITQSPKYLFRKEGQNVTLSCEQNLNHDAMYWYRQDPGQGLRLIYYSQIVNDFQKGDIAEGYSVSREKKESFPLTVTSAQKNPTAFYLCASTTVHGANVLTFGAGSRLTVL.

The CDR3 coding sequence is TGTGCCAGCAGTTTCACCGGACAGGGGTTCTACGAGCAGTACTTC. This encodes CASSFTGQGFYEQYF. V and J are TRBV27 and TRBJ2-7, with 9 bases aligning to TRBD1. Losses at the gene ends were 3 bases for V and 3 bases for J; bases not matched to a gene: 6. This CDR3 is built from 15 residues. Germline V gene sequence: CDR1 MNHEY, CDR2 SMNVEV (reference sequence).

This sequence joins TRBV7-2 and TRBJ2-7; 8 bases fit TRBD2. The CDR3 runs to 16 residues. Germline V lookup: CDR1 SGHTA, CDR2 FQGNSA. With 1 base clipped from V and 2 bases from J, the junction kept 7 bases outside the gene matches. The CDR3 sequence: CASSLEILAGPYEQYF. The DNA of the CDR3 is TGTGCCAGCAGCTTAGAAATCCTAGCGGGCCCCTACGAGCAGTACTTC.

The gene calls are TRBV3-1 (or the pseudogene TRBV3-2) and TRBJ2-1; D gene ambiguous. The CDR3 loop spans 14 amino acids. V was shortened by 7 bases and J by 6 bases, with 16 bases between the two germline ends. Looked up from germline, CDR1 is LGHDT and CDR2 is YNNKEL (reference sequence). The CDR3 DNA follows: TGTGCCAGCACCCTTCGAGCCCTGAGCAATGAGCAGTTCTTC. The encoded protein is CASTLRALSNEQFF.